The source of this TCR beta chain is a study of regulatory T cells in long-lasting Graves disease (dated by TCRdb to the early 2020s). Describing the broader study: In the newly diagnosed Graves' disease group, patients had been taking antithyroid drugs for less than 3 months. Persistent Graves' disease patients were compared with newly diagnosed Graves' disease patients by peripheral blood TCR sequencing and RNA sequencing. A total of 33 samples underwent TCR sequencing, from roughly 13 patients with persistent Graves' disease and some 20 patients with newly diagnosed Graves' disease. The study was registered as a clinical trial and conducted in China. What the study reported, not specific to this receptor: The authors acknowledged the small sample size as a limitation that may reduce accuracy. Sequencing and analysis were limited to the TCR beta chain. TRBV28, TRBJ1-2 and TRBJ2-5 were preferentially used in persistent disease, while TRBV20-1 and TRBJ2-1 were favored in newly diagnosed disease. Peripheral blood alone was examined, since thyroid tissue, which constituted the primary lesion, could not be accessed. More public clonotypes were shared among persistent patients (2,741) than among newly diagnosed patients (over 900). Compared with newly diagnosed patients, persistent Graves' disease patients had lower TCR Shannon entropy and fewer highly expanded clones, which suggests clonal expansion.

The library was generated by multiplex PCR. Sequenced using an Illumina HiSeq 4000. iRepertoire HTBI primers and Arm-PCR amplification of CDR3 regions were used to construct TCR beta libraries. PCR products were gel purified before sequencing. Per the authors' processing: A total of fewer than 80 TRBV and under 15 TRBJ segments were identified across samples and were used for gene usage analysis of CDR3 amino acid clonotypes. COPE and FqMerger were used to merge filtered high-quality paired reads into contigs. BLAST was used to align contigs to the IMGT TRBV, TRBD and TRBJ reference genes, and CDR3 was defined following IMGT. Clonotypes above 0.1% frequency were classified as highly expanded clones. Repertoire diversity was measured by Shannon entropy, and V-J evenness by the Gini coefficient. Public clonotypes were defined as clonotypes shared by more than one individual. The public reads were run again by TCRdb, first through fastp at Q25 and then through MiXCR, and only productive beta chains were kept. Every entry covers one CDR3 protein and lists the most common genes and DNA from its rows. TCRdb, not the authors, supplied the V and J calls. The sample table lists hundreds of thousands of distinct CDR3 sequences, about 14% of them with a count of one. Approximately 9.3% of the sample is held by the ten biggest clonotypes.

Counted from cysteine to phenylalanine, this CDR3 has 15 amino acids. Only the CDR3 portion is preserved as DNA: 45 bases, with reading frame beginning at the first base. V loses 1 base, J loses 2 bases, and the germline ends lie 11 bases apart. CDR1 and CDR2 (SGHTA, FQGNSA) derive from the germline V gene. The sample's time point, from its label and the paper: newly diagnosed GD, antithyroid drugs for less than 3 months. For both TCR sequencing and RNA sequencing, RNA was extracted from PBMCs using TRIzol. Graves' disease was diagnosed according to American Thyroid Association guidelines. Recruitment of patients was carried out at an endocrinology department in Xi'an, China. Each patient gave 7.5 to 10 milliliters of peripheral blood, collected in an EDTA anticoagulant tube. Ficoll Paque Plus density gradient separation was used to isolate PBMCs, and no further T cell sorting was performed. An Agilent 2100 Bioanalyzer and agarose gel were used to check RNA quality, while a NanoDrop 2000 measured RNA concentration.

Note on this clonotype: Its target antigen remains unknown. Base qualities are missing; no much larger clone stands one base away.

These data were likewise used in another study, on T cells in Graves' hyperthyroidism and ophthalmopathy. Per that second paper: Stable Graves' hyperthyroidism was defined as the absence of progression to ophthalmopathy over 18 months of follow-up. Hyperthyroidism patients were newly diagnosed, had a disease duration of under 2 months, and were aged 18 to 65 years. Any patient with an uncontrolled infection, another autoimmune disease, pregnancy or lactation was excluded. Diagnoses were based on clinical symptoms, serum thyroxine and TRAb, thyroid ultrasound and orbital computed tomography. For the first round of RT-PCR on the TCR CDR3, the HTBI primer set was used together with the Qiagen OneStep RT-PCR kit. Blood samples also contained most of the expanded thyroid clonotypes (frequency above 0.001), which suggests that blood repertoires may reflect thyroid immune responses. A 13 V-J signature model separated ophthalmopathy from stable hyperthyroidism, with 87.88% sensitivity and about 81% specificity in cross-validation and 80%/75% in testing. In validation, progression to ophthalmopathy was predicted by the model with 70.59% sensitivity and 72% to 80% specificity, a median of roughly six months before onset. To identify TCR V-J signatures that set the groups apart, the researchers used a discovery cohort of 100 patients, made up of 40 to 45 with Graves' ophthalmopathy and some 60 with stable Graves' hyperthyroidism. An independent validation cohort of about 19 hyperthyroidism patients and 15 or so patients who later progressed to ophthalmopathy tested prospective prediction of ophthalmopathy. The 100 discovery patients were randomly split 7:3 into training and test sets. Thyroid tissue and blood T-cell repertoires from about six Graves' hyperthyroidism patients were also compared in the study. Following sampling, methimazole starting at 30 mg daily was given to hyperthyroidism patients, and high-dose intravenous methylprednisolone was given to ophthalmopathy patients. A second multiplex PCR round built the libraries, followed by size selection and purification. The libraries were sequenced on an Illumina HiSeq2000 using paired-end 100 bp reads. SOAPnuke was used to process the raw data, throwing out any read that contained adapters or uncalled bases, had a mean Phred below 15, or lacked an exact constant-primer or identifier match. High-quality paired reads were merged using COPE v1.2.5, and each unique nucleotide sequence was defined as a clonotype. Clonotypes were aligned to IMGT TRBV, TRBD and TRBJ reference segments using MiTCR v1.1. The analysis included only V-J combinations with a frequency above 0.0001, which together covered 99.2% of the repertoires. A TCS score was defined as the ratio of F50 (clonal expansion) to E x V (chaos), with BLOSUM62-based TCRdist applied between CDR3 peptides within each V-J. Welch's t-statistics and random forest reduced several hundred V-J features to around 14, which were used in a naive Bayes classifier (R e1071). No statistical method was used to set the sample size in advance, and investigators knew the group allocation. TCR Vbeta CDR3 sequencing of roughly 140 peripheral blood samples (roughly 43 ophthalmopathy, 75 or so hyperthyroidism and approximately 17 progressor patients) is reported in the paper.

This TCR derives from a man aged 30 to 45 with Graves disease. Donor details come from another sample of the same person, matched by shared clones. This specimen consisted of peripheral blood mononuclear cells (PBMCs), obtained at new diagnosis, from a patient treated with antithyroid drugs. This chain is built from TRBV7-2 and TRBJ1-2; the D gene cannot be named for sure. The sequence in DNA is TGTGCCAGCAGCTTAGAAGGAGTAGGAAACTATGGCTACACCTTC. This is translated as CASSLEGVGNYGYTF.